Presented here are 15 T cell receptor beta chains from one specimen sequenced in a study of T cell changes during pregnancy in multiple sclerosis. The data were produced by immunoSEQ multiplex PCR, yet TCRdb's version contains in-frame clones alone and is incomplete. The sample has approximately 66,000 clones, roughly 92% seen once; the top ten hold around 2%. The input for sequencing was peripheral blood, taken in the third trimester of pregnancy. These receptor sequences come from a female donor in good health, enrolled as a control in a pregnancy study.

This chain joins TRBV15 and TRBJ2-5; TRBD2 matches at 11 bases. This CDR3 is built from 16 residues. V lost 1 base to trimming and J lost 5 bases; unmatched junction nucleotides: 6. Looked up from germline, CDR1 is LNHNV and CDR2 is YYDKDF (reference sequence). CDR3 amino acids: CATSRVTSGAGETQYF. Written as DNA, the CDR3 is TGTGCCACCAGCAGAGTGACTAGCGGGGCCGGGGAGACCCAGTACTTC.

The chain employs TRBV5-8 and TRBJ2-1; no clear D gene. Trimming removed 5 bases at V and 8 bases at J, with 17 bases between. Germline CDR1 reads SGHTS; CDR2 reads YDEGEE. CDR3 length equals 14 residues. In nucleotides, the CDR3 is TGTGCCAGCAGTTATTCGTCAAACCGGGATGAGCAGTTCTTC. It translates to CASSYSSNRDEQFF.

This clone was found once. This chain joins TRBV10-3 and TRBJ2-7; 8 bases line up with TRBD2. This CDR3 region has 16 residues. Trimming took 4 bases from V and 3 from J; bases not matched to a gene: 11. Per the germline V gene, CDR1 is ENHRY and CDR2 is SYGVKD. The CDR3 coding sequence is TGTGCCATCAGTGCACCCATTGGAGCGGGGGACTACGAGCAGTACTTC. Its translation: CAISAPIGAGDYEQYF.

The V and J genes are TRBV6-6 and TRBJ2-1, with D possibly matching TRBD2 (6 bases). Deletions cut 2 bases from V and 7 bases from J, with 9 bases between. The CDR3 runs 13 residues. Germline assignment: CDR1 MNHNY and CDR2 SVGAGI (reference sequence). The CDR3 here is CASSYPLANEQFF. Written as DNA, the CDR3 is TGTGCCAGCAGTTACCCACTAGCAAATGAGCAGTTCTTC.

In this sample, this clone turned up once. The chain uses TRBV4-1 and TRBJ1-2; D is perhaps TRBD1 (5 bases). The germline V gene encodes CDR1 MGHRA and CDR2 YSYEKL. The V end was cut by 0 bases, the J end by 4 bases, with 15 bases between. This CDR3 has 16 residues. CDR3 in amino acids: CASSQESAGLSYGYTF. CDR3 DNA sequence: TGCGCCAGCAGCCAAGAGTCCGCAGGGCTGAGCTATGGCTACACCTTC.

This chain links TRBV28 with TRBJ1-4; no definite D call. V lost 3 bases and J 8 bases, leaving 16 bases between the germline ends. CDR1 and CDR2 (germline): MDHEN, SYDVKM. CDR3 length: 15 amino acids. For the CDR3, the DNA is TGTGCCAGCAGTTTCGAAGATGTGGGAGGAGAAAAACTGTTTTTT. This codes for CASSFEDVGGEKLFF.

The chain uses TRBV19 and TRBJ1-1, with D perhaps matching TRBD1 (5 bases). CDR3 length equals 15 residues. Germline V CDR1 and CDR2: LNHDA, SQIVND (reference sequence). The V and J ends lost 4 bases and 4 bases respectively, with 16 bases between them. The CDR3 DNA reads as TGTGCCAGTAGTAGCCGGGGGGGGTTGGTCACTGAAGCTTTCTTT. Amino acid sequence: CASSSRGGLVTEAFF.

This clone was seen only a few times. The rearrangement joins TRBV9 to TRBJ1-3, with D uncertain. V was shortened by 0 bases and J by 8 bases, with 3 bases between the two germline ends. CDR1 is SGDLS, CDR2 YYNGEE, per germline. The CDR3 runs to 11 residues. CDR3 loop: CASSVADTIYF. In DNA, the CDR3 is TGTGCCAGCAGCGTAGCGGACACCATATATTTT. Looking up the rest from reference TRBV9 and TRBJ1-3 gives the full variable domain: DSGVTQTPKHLITATGQRVTLRCSPRSGDLSVYWYQQSLDQGLQFLIQYYNGEERAKGNILERFSAQQFPDLHSELNLSSLELGDSALYFCASSVADTIYFGEGSWLTVV.

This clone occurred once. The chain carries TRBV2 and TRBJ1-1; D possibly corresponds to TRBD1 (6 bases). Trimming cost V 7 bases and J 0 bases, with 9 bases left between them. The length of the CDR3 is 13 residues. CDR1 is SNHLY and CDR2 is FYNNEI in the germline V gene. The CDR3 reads CASNQGMNTEAFF. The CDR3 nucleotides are TGTGCCAGCAATCAGGGGATGAACACTGAAGCTTTCTTT.

The CDR3 region has the DNA TGTGCCAGCAGCGTAGGTCGTCTAGCGGGGAACGAGCAGTACTTC. As protein: CASSVGRLAGNEQYF. The V gene is TRBV9, the J gene TRBJ2-7; 9 bases map to TRBD2. The CDR3 sequence is 15 residues long. Germline CDR1 and CDR2: SGDLS and YYNGEE. V lost 0 bases, J lost 5 bases, and 6 bases stayed unmatched.

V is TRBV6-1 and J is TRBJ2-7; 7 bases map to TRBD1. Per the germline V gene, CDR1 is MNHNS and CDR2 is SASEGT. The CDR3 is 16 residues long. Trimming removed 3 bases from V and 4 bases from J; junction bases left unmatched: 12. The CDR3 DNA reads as TGTGCCAGCAGTGACCCTCAGACAGGGAAGGGGTACGAGCAGTACTTC. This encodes CASSDPQTGKGYEQYF.

The CDR3 reads CASSALAGPSYEQYF. As DNA, the CDR3 is TGTGCCAGCAGCGCCTTAGCGGGACCTTCCTACGAGCAGTACTTC. V and J are TRBV5-6 and TRBJ2-7; TRBD2 matches at 8 bases. V lost 4 bases and J lost 1; bases outside the gene matches: 7. The CDR3 contains 15 residues. The germline V gene encodes CDR1 SGHDT and CDR2 YYEEEE.

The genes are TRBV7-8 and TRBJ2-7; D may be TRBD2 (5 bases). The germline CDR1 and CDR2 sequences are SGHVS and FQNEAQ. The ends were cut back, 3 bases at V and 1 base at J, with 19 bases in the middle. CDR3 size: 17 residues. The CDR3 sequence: CASSFSPLGLKSYEQYF. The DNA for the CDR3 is TGTGCCAGCAGCTTCTCCCCTTTAGGACTGAAGTCCTACGAGCAGTACTTC.

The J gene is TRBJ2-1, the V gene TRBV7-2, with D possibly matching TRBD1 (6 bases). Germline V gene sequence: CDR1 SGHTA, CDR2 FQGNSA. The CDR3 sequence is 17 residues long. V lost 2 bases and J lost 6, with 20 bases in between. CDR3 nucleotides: TGTGCCAGCAGCTTACCTACAAACAGGGACCTAATCAATGAGCAGTTCTTC. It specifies CASSLPTNRDLINEQFF.

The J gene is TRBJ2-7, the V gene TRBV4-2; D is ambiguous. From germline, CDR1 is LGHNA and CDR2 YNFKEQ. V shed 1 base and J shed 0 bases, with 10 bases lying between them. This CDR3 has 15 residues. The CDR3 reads CASSQGPRSSYEQYF. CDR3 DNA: TGTGCCAGCAGCCAAGGGCCTCGGAGCTCCTACGAGCAGTACTTC.